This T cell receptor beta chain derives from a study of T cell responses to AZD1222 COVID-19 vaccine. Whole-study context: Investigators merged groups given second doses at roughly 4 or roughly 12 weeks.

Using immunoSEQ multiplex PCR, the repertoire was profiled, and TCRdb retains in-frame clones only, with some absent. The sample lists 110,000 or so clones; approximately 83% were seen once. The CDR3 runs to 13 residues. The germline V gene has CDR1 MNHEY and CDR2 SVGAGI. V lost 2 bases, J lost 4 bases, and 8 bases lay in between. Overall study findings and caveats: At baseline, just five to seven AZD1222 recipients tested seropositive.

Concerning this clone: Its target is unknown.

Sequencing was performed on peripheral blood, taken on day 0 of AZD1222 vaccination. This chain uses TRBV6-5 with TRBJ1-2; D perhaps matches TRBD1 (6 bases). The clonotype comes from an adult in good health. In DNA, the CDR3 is TGTGCCAGCAGTTACGGGGGCAGCTATGGCTACACCTTC. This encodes CASSYGGSYGYTF.